This T cell receptor beta chain stems from a study of blood T cell repertoires in COVID-19. Original analysis: It was from reference gene primer amplification that nucleated cell counts were estimated. Profiling relied on immunoSEQ multiplex PCR, and the TCRdb table lists in-frame clones only, not all of them. The V and J calls and the clone size are those of that table, but D and trimming were determined from the DNA. The sample records around 300,000 clones, more than 75% being singletons. The CDR3 is 14 residues long. Between the trimmed V and J ends, which lost 6 bases and 2 bases, there was a span of 8 bases. Germline loops: CDR1 MNHEY, CDR2 SVGAGI.

V gene TRBV6-5 combines with J gene TRBJ1-6; a weak D match, TRBD1 (5 bases). This clonotype was obtained from a man in his forties or fifties with active or convalescent COVID-19. The sample was peripheral blood. The CDR3 spells CASSPGPYNSPLHF. The CDR3 DNA reads as TGTGCCAGCAGCCCAGGGCCCTATAATTCACCCCTCCACTTT.